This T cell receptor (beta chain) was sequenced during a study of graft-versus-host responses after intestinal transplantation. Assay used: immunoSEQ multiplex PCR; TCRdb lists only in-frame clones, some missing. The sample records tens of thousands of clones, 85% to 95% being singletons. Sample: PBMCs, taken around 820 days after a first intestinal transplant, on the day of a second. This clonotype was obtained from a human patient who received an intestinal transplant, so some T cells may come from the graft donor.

DNA for the CDR3: TGTGCCAGCAGTTCCACCCCCATGGCCCCCGGGGAGCTGTTTTTT. Residues: CASSSTPMAPGELFF. The chain recombines TRBV13 with TRBJ2-2; D unclear. V lost 6 bases and J 6 bases, leaving 17 bases between the germline ends. CDR3 length equals 15 residues. Per germline, CDR1 PRHDT and CDR2 FYEKMQ (reference sequence).